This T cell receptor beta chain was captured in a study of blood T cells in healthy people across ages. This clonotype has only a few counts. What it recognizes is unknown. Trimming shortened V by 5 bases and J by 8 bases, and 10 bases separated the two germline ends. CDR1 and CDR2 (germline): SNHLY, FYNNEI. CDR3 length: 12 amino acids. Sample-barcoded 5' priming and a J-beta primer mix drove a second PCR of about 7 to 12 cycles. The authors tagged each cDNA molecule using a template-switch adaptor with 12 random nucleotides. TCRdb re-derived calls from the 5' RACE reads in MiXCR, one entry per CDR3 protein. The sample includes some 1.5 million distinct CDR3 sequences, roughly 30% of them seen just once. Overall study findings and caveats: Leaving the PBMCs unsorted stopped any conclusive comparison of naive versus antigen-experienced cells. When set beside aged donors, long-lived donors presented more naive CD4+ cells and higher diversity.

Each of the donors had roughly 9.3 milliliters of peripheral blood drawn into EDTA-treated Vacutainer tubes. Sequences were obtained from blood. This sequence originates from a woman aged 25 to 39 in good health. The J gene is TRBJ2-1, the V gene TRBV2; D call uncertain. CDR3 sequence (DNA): TGTGCCAGCAGTCCCAGTTACGATGAGCAGTTCTTC. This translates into CASSPSYDEQFF. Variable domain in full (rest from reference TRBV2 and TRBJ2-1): EPEVTQTPSHQVTQMGQEVILRCVPISNHLYFYWYRQILGQKVEFLVSFYNNEISEKSEIFDDQFSVERPDGSNFTLKIRSTKLEDSAMYFCASSPSYDEQFFGPGTRLTVL.